This entry concerns a single TCR beta chain. This specimen belongs to a study of blood T cell repertoires in COVID-19. As for the study in general: In each case, the material was cDNA or gDNA derived from T cells, B-cell-depleted T cells, or PBMCs.

Trimming removed 3 bases from V and 8 bases from J, with 14 bases in between. The CDR3 spans 14 residues. The germline V gene has CDR1 LNHNV and CDR2 YYDKDF (reference sequence). Sequencing was performed with immunoSEQ multiplex PCR; in TCRdb, only in-frame clones are kept and a portion is missing. This sample has fewer than 250,000 clones, with 80% to 90% found just once. Across about two dozen US areas, participants ranged in age from about 18 to 89 years. Specimen: PBMCs or T cells enriched from blood (not recorded which). This receptor was identified in a woman between 40 and 55 years old with acute COVID-19. V and J are TRBV15 and TRBJ1-3; D unclear. CDR3: CATSRDWRGDTIYF. CDR3 coding DNA: TGTGCCACCAGCAGGGACTGGCGGGGAGACACCATATATTTT.